This entry features one T cell receptor beta chain sequence. This sample was included in a study of blood T cell repertoires in COVID-19. Study background: Donors in the United States, Italy and Spain gave samples during acute or convalescent COVID-19. PBMCs, B-cell-depleted T cells, or T cells provided the cDNA or gDNA that made up the material.

Germline assignment: CDR1 SGHRS and CDR2 YFSETQ. The CDR3 length is 16 residues. The V end was cut by 2 bases, the J end by 3 bases, with 17 bases between. Profiling relied on immunoSEQ multiplex PCR, and the TCRdb table lists in-frame clones only, not all of them. The sample yields about 190,000 clones, about 88% seen once. The rearrangement joins TRBV5-1 to TRBJ2-5; possible D gene TRBD2, 7 bases. The source is a woman older than 75 with acute or convalescent COVID-19. The source material was peripheral blood. CDR3 in DNA: TGCGCCAGCAGCTTTACACCAGGGGAGGGTGAAGAGACCCAGTACTTC. As protein: CASSFTPGEGEETQYF.